This entry lists 11 T cell receptor beta chains sequenced from one sample in a study of regulatory T cells in long-lasting Graves disease. This sample's time point: newly diagnosed GD, antithyroid drugs for less than 3 months. PBMC-extracted RNA yielded the TCR library. Researchers made TCR beta libraries by using iRepertoire HTBI primers and running Arm-PCR on CDR3 regions. MiXCR was run by TCRdb on the multiplex PCR reads, yielding one entry per CDR3 protein. The sample includes hundreds of thousands of distinct CDR3 sequences, 15% of them seen just once. The sequenced sample was peripheral blood mononuclear cells (PBMCs), obtained at new diagnosis, from a patient treated with antithyroid drugs. Receptors were obtained from a female donor with Graves disease.

The table lists this clonotype with many counts. V and J are TRBV6-5 and TRBJ1-5; D is ambiguous. Deletions cut 4 bases from V and 0 bases from J, with 22 bases between. The CDR3 totals 19 residues. CDR1 MNHEY and CDR2 SVGAGI come from the germline V gene. CDR3 nucleotide sequence: TGTGCCAGCAGTTCTAACGGCATAGGGATCGCCTATAGCAATCAGCCCCAGCATTTT. Its protein product is CASSSNGIGIAYSNQPQHF.

This clonotype has a count of ten or more. The CDR3 DNA follows: TGTGCCAGCAGCCTAGGAGCGCCCACAGATACGCAGTATTTT. The encoded protein is CASSLGAPTDTQYF. The genes are TRBV5-6 and TRBJ2-3; no clear D gene. V shed 4 bases and J shed 2 bases, with 11 bases lying between them. The CDR3 runs to 14 residues. CDR1 SGHDT and CDR2 YYEEEE come from the germline V gene. Together with reference TRBV5-6 and TRBJ2-3, the CDR3 gives the full variable domain: DAGVTQSPTHLIKTRGQQVTLRCSPKSGHDTVSWYQQALGQGPQFIFQYYEEEERQRGNFPDRFSGHQFPNYSSELNVNALLLGDSALYLCASSLGAPTDTQYFGPGTRLTVL.

CDR3 in amino acids: CSVEETGTGEQYF. CDR3 bases: TGCAGCGTTGAAGAAACAGGGACGGGCGAGCAGTACTTC. The chain has TRBV29-1 and TRBJ2-7; D is possibly TRBD1 (6 bases). V was cut by 0 bases and J by 6 bases, with 12 bases left in between. Germline CDR1 and CDR2: SQVTM and ANQGSEA. CDR3 length equals 13 residues.

This clonotype was seen many times. This rearrangement joins TRBV6-2 or TRBV6-3 to TRBJ2-7; TRBD2 is a possible D gene (6 bases). V dropped 2 bases and J dropped 5 bases, with 13 bases sitting between them. The CDR3 runs 14 residues. Germline V gives CDR1 MNHEY, CDR2 SVGEGT. The CDR3 region is CASSYGAGGNEQYF. The CDR3 DNA follows: TGTGCCAGCAGTTACGGGGCAGGCGGGAACGAGCAGTACTTC.

Turning to this clonotype: With a far larger clone one base away, a read error is the likely cause. J is TRBJ2-1 and V is TRBV28; 14 bases are a match to TRBD2. The germline gives CDR1 MDHEN, CDR2 SYDVKM. There are 19 residues in the CDR3. Losses at the gene ends were 3 bases for V and 10 bases for J; bases not matched to a gene: 17. The CDR3 DNA reads as TGTGCCAGCAGTTTCCGAGGACTAGCGGGAGGTCGAAGCTCCTACGAGCAGTTCTTC. This sequence encodes CASSFRGLAGGRSSYEQFF. Combining the CDR3 with reference TRBV28 and TRBJ2-1 gives the whole variable domain DVKVTQSSRYLVKRTGEKVFLECVQDMDHENMFWYRQDPGLGLRLIYFSYDVKMKEKGDIPEGYSVSREKKERFSLILESASTNQTSMYLCASSFRGLAGGRSSYEQFFGPGTRLTVL.

This clonotype was seen at least ten times. The J gene is TRBJ2-1, the V gene TRBV7-3; D may be TRBD1 or TRBD2 (5 bases each). This CDR3 is built from 13 residues. Trimming shortened V by 2 bases and J by 9 bases, and 11 bases separated the two germline ends. Germline lookup yields CDR1 SGHTA and CDR2 FQGTGA. The DNA of the CDR3 is TGTGCCAGCAGCTTAGGGGGAGCAGGTGAGCAGTTCTTC. It yields the protein CASSLGGAGEQFF. Together with reference TRBV7-3 and TRBJ2-1, the CDR3 gives the full variable domain: GAGVSQTPSNKVTEKGKYVELRCDPISGHTALYWYRQSLGQGPEFLIYFQGTGAADDSGLPNDRFFAVRPEGSVSTLKIQRTERGDSAVYLCASSLGGAGEQFFGPGTRLTVL.

Only a few counts were recorded for this clonotype. The rearrangement joins TRBV7-7 to TRBJ2-5; D gene uncertain. Germline CDR1 SSHAT, CDR2 FNYEAQ (reference sequence). The CDR3 loop spans 14 amino acids. Between the trimmed V and J ends, which lost 1 base and 7 bases, there was a span of 13 bases. The CDR3 reads CASSLGVRTGTQYF. Here the CDR3 DNA reads TGTGCCAGCAGCTTAGGGGTGCGGACGGGGACCCAGTACTTC.

This clonotype was seen at least ten times. V gene TRBV6-5 combines with J gene TRBJ2-7; no reliable D call. Germline-derived CDR1 and CDR2 are MNHEY and SVGAGI. Trimming removed 2 bases at V and 3 bases at J, with 11 bases between. The CDR3 length is 14 residues. CDR3 DNA sequence: TGTGCCAGCAGTTACGGTAGGCCGATCTACGAGCAGTACTTC. Its translation is CASSYGRPIYEQYF.

The chain couples TRBV15 to TRBJ2-1, with 10 bases fitting TRBD1. V lost 3 bases, J lost 1 base, and 3 bases stayed unmatched. The CDR3 is made up of 16 amino acids. The germline gives CDR1 LNHNV, CDR2 YYDKDF (reference sequence). CDR3 residues: CATSSLGQGSYNEQFF. For the CDR3, the DNA is TGTGCCACCAGCAGCTTGGGACAGGGGTCCTACAATGAGCAGTTCTTC.

This clonotype was recorded at least ten times. The chain joins TRBV7-2 to TRBJ2-5, with a possible D match to TRBD2 (6 bases). This CDR3 contains 15 residues. Germline V CDR1 and CDR2: SGHTA, FQGNSA. V shed 3 bases and J shed 5 bases, with 16 bases lying between them. The CDR3: CASSLLLPGVETQYF. CDR3 nucleotides: TGTGCCAGCAGCTTGCTTCTTCCGGGAGTGGAGACCCAGTACTTC.

This clonotype was observed many times. The chain links TRBV7-3 to TRBJ2-5; D is perhaps TRBD2 (5 bases). The CDR3 loop spans 15 amino acids. The V end was cut by 5 bases, the J end by 5 bases, with 18 bases between. Germline V lookup: CDR1 SGHTA, CDR2 FQGTGA. The CDR3 protein is CASSTDGKEGETQYF. The DNA of the CDR3 is TGTGCCAGCAGCACGGACGGTAAAGAGGGTGAGACCCAGTACTTC. The whole variable domain, filled in from reference TRBV7-3 and TRBJ2-5, reads GAGVSQTPSNKVTEKGKYVELRCDPISGHTALYWYRQSLGQGPEFLIYFQGTGAADDSGLPNDRFFAVRPEGSVSTLKIQRTERGDSAVYLCASSTDGKEGETQYFGPGTRLLVL.